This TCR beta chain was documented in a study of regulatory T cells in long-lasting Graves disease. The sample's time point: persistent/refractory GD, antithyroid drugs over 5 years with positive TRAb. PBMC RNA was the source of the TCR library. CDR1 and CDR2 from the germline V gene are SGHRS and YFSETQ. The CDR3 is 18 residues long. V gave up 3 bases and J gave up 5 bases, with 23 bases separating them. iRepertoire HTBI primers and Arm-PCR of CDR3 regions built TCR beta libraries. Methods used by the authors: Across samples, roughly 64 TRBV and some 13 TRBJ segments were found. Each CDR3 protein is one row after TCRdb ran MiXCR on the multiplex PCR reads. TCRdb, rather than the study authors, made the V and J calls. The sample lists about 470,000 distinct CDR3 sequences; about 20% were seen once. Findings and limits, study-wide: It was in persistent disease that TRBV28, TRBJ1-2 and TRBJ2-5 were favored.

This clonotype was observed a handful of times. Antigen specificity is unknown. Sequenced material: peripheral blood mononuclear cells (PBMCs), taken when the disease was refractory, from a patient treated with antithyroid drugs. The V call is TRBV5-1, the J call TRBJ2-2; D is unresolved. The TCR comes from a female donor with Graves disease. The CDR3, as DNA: TGCGCCAGCAGCTCCCTGGGCGAACCCTCCTTGGGGACCGGGGAGCTGTTTTTT. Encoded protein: CASSSLGEPSLGTGELFF.